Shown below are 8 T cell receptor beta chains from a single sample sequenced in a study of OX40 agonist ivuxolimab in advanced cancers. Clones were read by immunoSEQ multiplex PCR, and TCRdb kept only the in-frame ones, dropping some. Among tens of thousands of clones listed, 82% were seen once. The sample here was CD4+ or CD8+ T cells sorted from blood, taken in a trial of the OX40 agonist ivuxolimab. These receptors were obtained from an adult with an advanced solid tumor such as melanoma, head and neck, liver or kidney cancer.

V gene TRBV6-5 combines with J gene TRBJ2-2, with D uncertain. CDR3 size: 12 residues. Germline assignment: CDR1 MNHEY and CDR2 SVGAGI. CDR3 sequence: CGVGFNTGELFF. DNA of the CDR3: TGTGGCGTCGGATTCAACACCGGGGAGCTGTTTTTT.

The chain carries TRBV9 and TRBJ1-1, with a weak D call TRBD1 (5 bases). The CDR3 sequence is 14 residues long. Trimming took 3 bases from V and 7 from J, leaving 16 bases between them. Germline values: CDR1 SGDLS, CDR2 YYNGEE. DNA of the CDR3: TGTGCCAGCAGCGATAGCCGTCAGGGACTTGAAGCTTTCTTT. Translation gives CASSDSRQGLEAFF.

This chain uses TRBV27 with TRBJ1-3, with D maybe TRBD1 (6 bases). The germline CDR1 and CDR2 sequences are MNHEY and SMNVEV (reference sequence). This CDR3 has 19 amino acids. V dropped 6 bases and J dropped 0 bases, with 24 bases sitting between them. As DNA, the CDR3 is TGTGCCAGCAGCCGATTACCCCGTAGACAGGCAAACTCTGGAAACACCATATATTTT. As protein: CASSRLPRRQANSGNTIYF.

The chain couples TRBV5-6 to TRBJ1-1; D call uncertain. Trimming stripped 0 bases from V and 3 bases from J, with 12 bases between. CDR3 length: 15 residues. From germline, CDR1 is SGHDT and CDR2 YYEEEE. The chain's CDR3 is CASSLVEGFDTEAFF. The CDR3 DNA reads TGTGCCAGCAGCTTGGTGGAGGGATTTGACACTGAAGCTTTCTTT.

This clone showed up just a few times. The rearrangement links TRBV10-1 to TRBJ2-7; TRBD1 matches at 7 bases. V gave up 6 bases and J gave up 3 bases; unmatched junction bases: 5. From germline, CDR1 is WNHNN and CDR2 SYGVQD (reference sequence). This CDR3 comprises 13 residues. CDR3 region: CASRVSGGYEQYF. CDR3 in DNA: TGCGCCAGCAGGGTTTCAGGGGGCTACGAGCAGTACTTC.

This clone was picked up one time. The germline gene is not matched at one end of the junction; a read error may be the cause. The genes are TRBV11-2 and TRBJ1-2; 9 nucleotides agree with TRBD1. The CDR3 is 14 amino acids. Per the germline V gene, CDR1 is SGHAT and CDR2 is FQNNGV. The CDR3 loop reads CASSLIDRGSVDAF. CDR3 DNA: TGTGCCAGCAGCTTAATAGACAGGGGGTCAGTCGACGCCTTC.

This CDR3 reads CATSRDRTATYGYTF. The CDR3 DNA sequence: TGTGCCACCAGCAGAGATCGAACAGCAACCTATGGCTACACCTTC. This rearrangement joins TRBV15 to TRBJ1-2; no firm D call. The length of the CDR3 is 15 residues. Trimming removed 0 bases from V and 4 bases from J, with 12 bases in between. Germline assignment: CDR1 LNHNV and CDR2 YYDKDF (reference sequence).

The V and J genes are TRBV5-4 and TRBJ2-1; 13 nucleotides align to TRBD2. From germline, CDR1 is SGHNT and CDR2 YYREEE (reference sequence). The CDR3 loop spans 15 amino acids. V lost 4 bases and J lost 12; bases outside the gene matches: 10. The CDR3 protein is CASSLRTSGRWGQFF. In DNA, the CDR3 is TGTGCCAGCAGCCTGCGGACTAGCGGGAGATGGGGGCAGTTCTTC.